This record looks at one TCR beta chain sequence and its context. The target antigen is unknown. The record originates from a study of early T cells in non-severe SARS-CoV-2 infection. Study-wide context: It was bulk RNA from unsorted whole blood that was sequenced, and the chains were unpaired.

Study results and limitations: VDJdb matching skewed toward anti-spike CD8 responses, missing private and CD4 specificities.

The TCR library protocol was used to attach unique molecular identifiers. These identifiers were attached to individual cDNA molecules. TCRdb reanalysed the 5' RACE reads using MiXCR and keeps one entry per CDR3 protein. The sample consists of tens of thousands of distinct CDR3 sequences, 12% of them appearing once. The sequences come from whole blood, collected at baseline. The TCR sequence derives from an adult who was a healthcare worker with PCR-confirmed SARS-CoV-2 infection or an uninfected control (not recorded which).

CDR3 in DNA: TGTGCCAGCAGCTTATCAGGGGGAGGACCCCTCCACTTT. This encodes CASSLSGGGPLHF. V usage is TRBV5-4 and J usage is TRBJ1-6; TRBD1 aligns across 7 bases. V gave up 2 bases and J gave up 12 bases; unmatched junction bases: 5. Germline lookup yields CDR1 SGHNT and CDR2 YYREEE (reference sequence). This CDR3 has 13 residues.